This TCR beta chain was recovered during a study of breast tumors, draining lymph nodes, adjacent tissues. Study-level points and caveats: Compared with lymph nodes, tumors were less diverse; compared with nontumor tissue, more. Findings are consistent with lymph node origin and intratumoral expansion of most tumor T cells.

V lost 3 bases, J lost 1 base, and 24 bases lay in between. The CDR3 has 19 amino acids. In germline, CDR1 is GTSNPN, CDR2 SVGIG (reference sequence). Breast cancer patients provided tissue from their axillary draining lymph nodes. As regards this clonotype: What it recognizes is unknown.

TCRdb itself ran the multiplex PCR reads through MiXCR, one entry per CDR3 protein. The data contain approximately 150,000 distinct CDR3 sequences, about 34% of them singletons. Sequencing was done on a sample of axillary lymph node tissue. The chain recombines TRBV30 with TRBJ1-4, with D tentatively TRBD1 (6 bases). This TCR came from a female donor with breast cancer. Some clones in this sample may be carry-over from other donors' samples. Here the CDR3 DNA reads TGTGCCTGGAGGGGCAGAGCAGGGGAAGCAAGGGTAACTAATGAAAAACTGTTTTTT. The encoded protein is CAWRGRAGEARVTNEKLFF.